What follows are 14 T cell receptor beta chains derived from one specimen sequenced in a study of T cell clones after liver transplantation. The assay was immunoSEQ multiplex PCR, and TCRdb's table has in-frame clones only and misses some. The sample holds about 80,000 clones; about 84% are singletons and the top ten take 0.4% to 0.6%. The sample consisted of CD4+ T cells from blood, taken 45 to 46 months after liver transplant. These receptors were collected from a human patient who received a liver transplant. The T cells may come from the graft donor.

J is TRBJ1-1 and V is TRBV18; D uncertain. CDR1 is KGHSH, CDR2 LQKENI, per germline. V shed 2 bases and J shed 0 bases, with 10 bases lying between them. The CDR3 has 15 amino acids. In nucleotides, the CDR3 is TGTGCCAGCTCACCAGGAGGAGCGATGAACACTGAAGCTTTCTTT. It encodes CASSPGGAMNTEAFF.

The CDR3 sequence is CASRRTGYGYTF. CDR3 DNA sequence: TGTGCCAGCAGACGGACAGGCTATGGCTACACCTTC. The chain has TRBV14 and TRBJ1-2, with TRBD1 identical over 7 bases. Germline-derived CDR1 and CDR2 are SGHDN and FVKESK. V was pared by 6 bases and J by 4 bases, with 2 bases of the junction left unmatched. This CDR3 spans 12 amino acids.

The rearrangement uses TRBV28 and TRBJ2-7, with unresolved D. CDR3 length: 13 amino acids. Trimming removed 3 bases at V and 3 bases at J, with 9 bases between. CDR1 is MDHEN and CDR2 is SYDVKM in the germline V gene. CDR3 nucleotides: TGTGCCAGCAGTTTGGTTCTGAACTACGAGCAGTACTTC. This gives the protein CASSLVLNYEQYF.

V gene TRBV7-3 combines with J gene TRBJ1-4; D gene unclear. The CDR3 covers 18 residues. Germline assignment: CDR1 SGHTA and CDR2 FQGTGA. V lost 5 bases, J lost 0 bases, and 19 bases lay in between. CDR3 sequence (DNA): TGTGCCAGCAGCCCCTCCCTGTCTGTGGGTGCAACTAATGAAAAACTGTTTTTT. It encodes CASSPSLSVGATNEKLFF.

The chain joins TRBV11-2 to TRBJ2-1; 11 bases are a match to TRBD2. V trimming: 4 bases; J trimming: 10 bases; junction bases outside the gene matches: 9. This CDR3 spans 15 amino acids. Germline V gene lookup returns CDR1 SGHAT and CDR2 FQNNGV. The CDR3, as DNA: TGTGCCAGCAGCTCCCTTAGCGGGAGGGTAGGGGAGCAGTTCTTC. Translating gives CASSSLSGRVGEQFF.

The chain has TRBV4-1 and TRBJ2-5; D is unclear. The V gene's germline CDR1 is MGHRA and CDR2 YSYEKL. Trimming pared 3 bases from V and 4 bases from J, leaving 6 bases between. This CDR3 is built from 12 residues. This CDR3 reads CASSQGGETQYF. The CDR3 region has the DNA TGCGCCAGCAGCCAGGGTGGAGAGACCCAGTACTTC.

In its sample, this clone was seen a few times. Other nucleotide sequences from this sample produce the same CDR3. The chain has TRBV29-1 and TRBJ1-2; D remains unclear. The V end was cut by 1 base, the J end by 5 bases, with 2 bases between. Germline lookup yields CDR1 SQVTM and CDR2 ANQGSEA. The CDR3 covers 10 residues. The CDR3 DNA follows: TGCAGCGTTGAAGGTTATGGCTACACCTTC. Translating gives CSVEGYGYTF.

This clone was recorded a few times. The CDR3 sequence: CAWSNRAYEQYF. As DNA, the CDR3 is TGTGCCTGGAGTAACAGGGCCTACGAGCAGTACTTC. The V call is TRBV30, the J call TRBJ2-7; weak D call: TRBD1 (6 bases). The germline V gene encodes CDR1 GTSNPN and CDR2 SVGIG (reference sequence). V was cut by 2 bases and J by 2 bases, with 7 bases left in between. The CDR3 runs 12 residues.

The chain joins TRBV5-5 to TRBJ2-6; D gene uncertain. V lost 2 bases to trimming and J lost 4 bases, with 7 bases between them. The V gene's germline CDR1 is SGHKS and CDR2 YYEKEE (reference sequence). The CDR3 contains 14 residues. The CDR3 region has the DNA TGTGCCAGCAGCTTAAACCTGGGGGCCAACGTCCTGACTTTC. Protein: CASSLNLGANVLTF.

CDR3 protein: CASSPPGTGYGYTF. CDR3 bases: TGTGCCAGCTCACCACCAGGGACCGGCTATGGCTACACCTTC. The V and J genes are TRBV18 and TRBJ1-2, with a possible D match to TRBD1 (5 bases). Germline loops: CDR1 KGHSH, CDR2 LQKENI. Trimming took off 0 bases at V and 4 bases at J, with 9 bases between the two ends. This CDR3 region has 14 residues.

The chain links TRBV7-9 to TRBJ1-5; no definite D call. Trimming stripped 5 bases from V and 5 bases from J, with 13 bases between. The CDR3 has 14 amino acids. CDR1 SEHNR and CDR2 FQNEAQ come from the germline V gene (reference sequence). In DNA form, the CDR3 reads TGTGCCAGCAGCCATTCAGGTGGGGATCAGCCCCAGCATTTT. It codes for CASSHSGGDQPQHF.

The V and J genes are TRBV28 and TRBJ2-7; 7 bases line up with TRBD2. This CDR3 is 14 amino acids long. J lost 4 bases, V lost 8 bases, and 11 bases had no gene match. Germline V gene sequence: CDR1 MDHEN, CDR2 SYDVKM. Here the CDR3 DNA reads TGTGCCAGCGAAAACCAAGCGGGGATTTACGAGCAGTACTTC. Amino acids: CASENQAGIYEQYF.

The chain combines TRBV15 with TRBJ2-3, with TRBD2 identical over 7 bases. CDR3 size: 14 residues. Germline V gene lookup returns CDR1 LNHNV and CDR2 YYDKDF (reference sequence). J gave up 3 bases and V 5 bases, and 5 bases lay outside the gene matches. As DNA, the CDR3 is TGTGCCACCAGCCTGGGCGGGAGTACAGATACGCAGTATTTT. Translating gives CATSLGGSTDTQYF.

A note on this clone: The same CDR3 arises from other DNA sequences in this sample as well. The gene calls are TRBV18 and TRBJ1-5; unclear D gene. The CDR3 is 14 amino acids. Germline CDR1 and CDR2: KGHSH and LQKENI. Trimming shortened V by 1 base and J by 0 bases, and 4 bases separated the two germline ends. The CDR3 spells CASSPLDSNQPQHF. CDR3 bases: TGTGCCAGCTCACCACTGGATAGCAATCAGCCCCAGCATTTT.